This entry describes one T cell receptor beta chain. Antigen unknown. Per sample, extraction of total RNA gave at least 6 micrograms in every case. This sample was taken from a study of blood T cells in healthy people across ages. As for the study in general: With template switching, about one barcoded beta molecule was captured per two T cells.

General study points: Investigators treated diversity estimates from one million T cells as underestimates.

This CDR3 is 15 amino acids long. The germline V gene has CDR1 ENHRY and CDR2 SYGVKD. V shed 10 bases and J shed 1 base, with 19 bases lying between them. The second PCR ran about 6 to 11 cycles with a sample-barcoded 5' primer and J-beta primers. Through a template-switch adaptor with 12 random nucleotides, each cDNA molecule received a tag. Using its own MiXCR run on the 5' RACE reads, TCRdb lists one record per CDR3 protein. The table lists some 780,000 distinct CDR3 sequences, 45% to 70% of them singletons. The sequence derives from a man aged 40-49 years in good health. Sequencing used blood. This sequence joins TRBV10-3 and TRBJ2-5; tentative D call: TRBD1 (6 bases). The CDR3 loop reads CATVDSAHSQETQYF. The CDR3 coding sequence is TGTGCCACTGTGGACAGCGCCCACTCCCAAGAGACCCAGTACTTC.